Described below is a single T cell receptor (beta chain) sequence and its context. What this receptor recognizes is not known. Base qualities were left out, and no much larger clone turns up one base away. This record comes from a study of shared T cell receptors in the human thymus (dated by TCRdb to the early 2020s). In the study overall: The study examined how the human thymus generates shared, self-reactive T-cell receptor alpha chains.

Its CDR3 holds 17 amino acids, cysteine through phenylalanine. This entry keeps only the CDR3 DNA: 51 bases, framed from base 1. The germline V gene sets CDR1 to SGHAT and CDR2 to FQNNGV. Here V drops 4 bases and J drops 0 bases, and the junction holds 10 bases not matched to any gene. Receptor amplification or capture employed the immunoSEQ multiplex PCR assay. TCRdb stores this immuneACCESS table with in-frame sequences only. Part of the clones is absent; in the studies checked, under half of the shortfall reflects unresolved V genes, and no reason is known for the rest. This sample lists hundreds of thousands of clones; approximately 90% were detected once. Of the sample, approximately 0.01% falls within the top ten clones. The same data also went into a second study, on human thymus T cells. As that second study puts it: In Finland, the donors were immunologically healthy infants who were having open corrective cardiac surgery for congenital heart defects. Thymus tissue was collected as surgical resects that were removed during corrective cardiac surgery. Both the thymic and the peripheral blood repertoires appeared to show biased V and J gene segment usage. The related research found that thymic TCR repertoires overlapped highly between unrelated individuals. TCR alpha and beta repertoires from roughly eight infant thymus samples and a few related peripheral blood samples were characterized in the study. The infant donors were roughly 7 to 244 days old, and the cohort included over five males and a couple of females. After being mechanically released from the tissue, thymocytes were kept at -70 degrees C in pellets of roughly 10-33 million cells. A QIAsymphony instrument was used to extract genomic DNA from the frozen cell pellets. TCRB and TCRAD loci were amplified from a standardized quantity of quality-controlled genomic DNA using the immunoSEQ multiplex PCR assay. The amplicons covered the V(D)J region and were long enough to include the CDR3 and to identify the V and J genes. Amplicon sequencing was performed on an Illumina platform through the commercial immunoSEQ service. Primer bias and sequencing errors were corrected using previously described methods, and TCRAD and TCRB definitions followed the IMGT database. immunoSEQ Analyzer 3.0 and VDJTools were used for repertoire analysis, which covered basic statistics, V/J segment usage, diversity estimates, rarefaction and pairwise overlap. To estimate diversity, the Chao1, ChaoE, Efron-Thisted, Shannon and inverse Simpson indices were applied, and diversity was also estimated on datasets down-sampled to the smallest sample. For repertoire overlap, CDR3 nucleotide sequence, V gene and J gene had to match strictly, and clustering was done by Jaccard-based multidimensional scaling. On average, thymus samples yielded hundreds of thousands of unique TCRB clonotypes, whereas blood samples yielded some 80,000.

The sequenced material came from thymocytes. The sequence was obtained from a boy less than two years old with a congenital heart defect. Donor details come from another sample of the same person, matched by shared clones. This chain joins TRBV11-2 to TRBJ2-3; 7 bases in between match TRBD2. The DNA reads TGTGCCAGCAGCTCCTCGGGGGGTAGCGGAAGCACAGATACGCAGTATTTT. This codes for CASSSSGGSGSTDTQYF. Supplemented by the reference TRBV11-2 and TRBJ2-3 proteins around the CDR3, the complete variable domain is EAGVAQSPRYKIIEKRQSVAFWCNPISGHATLYWYQQILGQGPKLLIQFQNNGVVDDSQLPKDRFSAERLKGVDSTLKIQPAKLEDSAVYLCASSSSGGSGSTDTQYFGPGTRLTVL.